This is a list of T cell receptor beta chains from one sample in a study of blood T cells in healthy people across ages. TCRdb itself ran the 5' RACE reads through MiXCR, one entry per CDR3 protein. In the table there are fewer than 2,000,000 distinct CDR3 sequences, about 32% of which are singletons. The sample consisted of blood. The receptors stem from a woman aged 25 to 39 in good health. Both conserved end residues are part of each CDR3. Each record gives: V gene, D gene, J gene, clone size, CDR3 DNA, CDR3 protein. A D gene is named only where the DNA matches it firmly. Some rows mark clone size as missing; the rest say once, few, many or name a class of expanded clone.

>TRBV5-1|TRBD2|TRBJ2-1|-
TGCGCCAGCAGCTTGTGGGGAGGACTAGCGGAGTCCCGTTCCTACAATGAGCAGTTCTTC
CASSLWGGLAESRSYNEQFF
>TRBV20-1|-|TRBJ2-1|few
TGCAGTGCTATTAGCGGCTATGATAATGAGCAGTTCTTC
CSAISGYDNEQFF
>TRBV27|TRBD1|TRBJ1-1|-
TGTGCCGGCAGTTTAGGGACAGGGGCGAACACTGAAGCTTTCTTT
CAGSLGTGANTEAFF
>TRBV7-9|-|TRBJ2-7|few
TGTGCCAGCAGCTTAGGTAGGGGCACCACCAGCGAGCAGTACTTC
CASSLGRGTTSEQYF
>TRBV4-1|-|TRBJ1-1|few
TGCGCCAGCAGCCCCTTTGCGGGACAAACAAACACTGAAGCTTTCTTT
CASSPFAGQTNTEAFF
>TRBV5-1|TRBD2|TRBJ2-1|-
TGCGCCAGCAGCGGCGGGAGCGCCTACAATGAGCAGTTCTTC
CASSGGSAYNEQFF
>TRBV4-1|-|TRBJ1-1|few
TGCGCCAGCAGCCAAGTCGAAAGGGGAAGGGCCGCTTTCTTT
CASSQVERGRAAFF
>TRBV3-1|TRBD1|TRBJ1-6|few
TGTGCCAGCAGCGAGGGACAGGGGCTTACCCTCCACTTT
CASSEGQGLTLHF
>TRBV14|TRBD2|TRBJ2-1|-
TGTGCCAGCAGCCTCGGGACTAGCGGGAGGCCCATCTGGAGCTCCTACAATGAGCAGTTCTTC
CASSLGTSGRPIWSSYNEQFF
>TRBV10-2|-|TRBJ2-1|-
TGCGCCAGTTTGTGGGCCTACAATGAGCAGTTCTTC
CASLWAYNEQFF
>TRBV12-3/TRBV12-4|-|TRBJ1-2|-
TGTGCCAGCAGTGTAGGGTATCGTTGGAGCTATGGCTACACCTTC
CASSVGYRWSYGYTF
>TRBV6-4|-|TRBJ2-7|-
TGTGCCAGCAGAAAGGACCGACGCTACGAGCAGTACTTC
CASRKDRRYEQYF
>TRBV18|TRBD1|TRBJ1-1|-
TGTGCCAGCTCCCCAAACAGGGGATTGGGCACTGAAGCTTTCTTT
CASSPNRGLGTEAFF
>TRBV4-2|TRBD1|TRBJ1-4|once
TGTGCCAGCAGCCCGTGGGAGCAGGGGGATGGGACTAATGAAAAACTGTTTTTT
CASSPWEQGDGTNEKLFF
>TRBV20-1|-|TRBJ2-5|-
TGCAGTGCTATAGGACGAAGCCCCTACAATGAGCAGTACTTC
CSAIGRSPYNEQYF
>TRBV28|-|TRBJ2-3|few
TGTGCCAGCAGCCCTGACAGGCGCACAGATACGCAGTATTTT
CASSPDRRTDTQYF
>TRBV28|-|TRBJ1-1|few
TGTGCCAGCAGTTCCTGGGGGGCGCAACCGAACACTGAAGCTTTCTTT
CASSSWGAQPNTEAFF
>TRBV7-2|TRBD2|TRBJ2-7|few
TGTGCCAGCAGCCCTCAATACGGGGGGACGAAGACCTACGAGCAGTACTTC
CASSPQYGGTKTYEQYF
>TRBV7-2|-|TRBJ2-3|-
TGTGCCAGCAGCTCCCCCCGACCAGATACGCAGTATTTT
CASSSPRPDTQYF
>TRBV6-5|-|TRBJ2-7|-
TGTGCCAGCAGTGACGACTTCAACTCAATTTACGAGCAGTACTTC
CASSDDFNSIYEQYF
>TRBV12-5|-|TRBJ2-3|-
TGTGCTAGTGGTTTGGGTGACAGTTACGCAGATACGCAGTATTTT
CASGLGDSYADTQYF
>TRBV5-5|-|TRBJ1-4|-
TGTGCCAGCAGCTTTTCGAGGGAGGGTGAAAAACTGTTTTTT
CASSFSREGEKLFF
>TRBV12-3/TRBV12-4|-|TRBJ2-3|few
TGTGCCAGCAGCCCGACTCGACTAGGGGGGCGACATACGCAGTATTTT
CASSPTRLGGRHTQYF
>TRBV7-3|-|TRBJ2-7|-
TGTGCCAGCAGCTCCGAAGGGCAATACGAGCAGTACTTC
CASSSEGQYEQYF
>TRBV6-1|-|TRBJ1-5|-
TGTGCCAGCAGTGATGAGGTCGGGCAGCCCCAGCATTTT
CASSDEVGQPQHF
>TRBV2|-|TRBJ2-3|-
TGTGCCGGCAGTGACTACCGGAATCAGTATTTT
CAGSDYRNQYF
>TRBV10-3|TRBD1|TRBJ1-1|-
TGTGCCATCAGTGAGTCGGCCAGGGGGGGGAGGAACACTGAAGCTTTCTTT
CAISESARGGRNTEAFF
>TRBV5-4|TRBD1|TRBJ2-7|-
TGTGCCAGCAGCCGCCGGACAGGAGCACTAAGCTCCTACGAGCAGTACTTC
CASSRRTGALSSYEQYF
>TRBV4-1|TRBD2|TRBJ2-1|few
TGCGCCAGCAGCCATCCGGGACTAGACCTCAATGAGCAGTTCTTC
CASSHPGLDLNEQFF
>TRBV20-1|TRBD1|TRBJ1-2|-
TGCAGTGCTAGAGGGACAGGGGTCTATGGCTACACCTTC
CSARGTGVYGYTF
>TRBV5-1|TRBD2|TRBJ2-1|-
TGCGCCAGCAGCCCAGGTTCCCGGGACTACTCCTACAATGAGCAGTTCTTC
CASSPGSRDYSYNEQFF
>TRBV2|-|TRBJ2-6|-
TGTGCCAGCAGTAGTGTCAGAGGGGCCAACGTCCTGACTTTC
CASSSVRGANVLTF
>TRBV5-1|-|TRBJ2-3|-
TGCGCCAGCGGGGACGGGGAGCCCACAGATACGCAGTATTTT
CASGDGEPTDTQYF
>TRBV27|TRBD1|TRBJ1-2|few
TGTGCCAGCACTACCTTATCCCGGGACAGGGTGATGTATGGCTACACCTTC
CASTTLSRDRVMYGYTF
>TRBV20-1|TRBD2|TRBJ2-7|few
TGCAGTGCTAGAGATAGGGTAGCGGGAGGGTTTTACGAGCAGTACTTC
CSARDRVAGGFYEQYF
>TRBV29-1|-|TRBJ2-7|-
TGCAGCGTTTCACTAGGCTACGAGCAGTACTTC
CSVSLGYEQYF
>TRBV7-2|-|TRBJ1-5|-
TGTGCCAGCAGCTTTGACCGGGTCTCTAGCAATCAGCCCCAGCATTTT
CASSFDRVSSNQPQHF
>TRBV20-1|-|TRBJ2-5|-
TGCAGTGCTAGTCTCGATGGGACCCAGTACTTC
CSASLDGTQYF
>TRBV7-9|-|TRBJ2-1|-
TGTGCCAGCGGCTTCCCGGGACAGGGTGCTAGCGGGGGTCGAGATGAGCAGTTCTTC
CASGFPGQGASGGRDEQFF
>TRBV5-1|-|TRBJ1-6|-
TGCGCCAGCAGCCCGGACGGACAGCAGAATTCACCCCTCCACTTT
CASSPDGQQNSPLHF